The 29 T cell receptor beta chains presented below share a single source sample, sequenced in a study of long-term antiretroviral therapy in people with HIV. The assay, immunoSEQ v3.0, was run at survey level. Repertoires were generated with immunoSEQ multiplex PCR, while TCRdb's copy carries only in-frame clones and drops some. The data show 25,000 to 35,000 clones, roughly 87% seen once. Source: unsorted PBMCs, taken 2 years after starting antiretroviral therapy. The source of these receptors is a man aged 50 or older with HIV.

The gene calls are TRBV6-6 and TRBJ1-2, with 11 bases fitting TRBD1. Trimming at V came to 6 bases and at J to 6 bases, leaving 6 bases not matched to a gene. CDR1 and CDR2 (germline): MNHNY, SVGAGI (reference sequence). The CDR3 contains 14 residues. CDR3 loop: CASSGQGARDGYTF. CDR3 coding DNA: TGTGCCAGCAGCGGACAGGGGGCGCGGGATGGCTACACCTTC.

This clone has a handful of counts. The rearrangement links TRBV9 to TRBJ1-2; D is unresolved. Germline lookup yields CDR1 SGDLS and CDR2 YYNGEE. V lost 0 bases and J 3 bases, leaving 9 bases between the germline ends. This CDR3 has 14 amino acids. The CDR3 DNA reads TGTGCCAGCAGCGTAGACAACAGACACTATGGCTACACCTTC. Translated: CASSVDNRHYGYTF.

This clone was picked up a small number of times. The J gene is TRBJ1-5, the V gene TRBV2; D gene unclear. The CDR3 has 15 amino acids. Germline CDR1 SNHLY, CDR2 FYNNEI. V lost 5 bases, J lost 4 bases, and 15 bases lay in between. The CDR3 reads CASSSRVVRNQPQHF. The CDR3 DNA sequence: TGTGCCAGCAGTTCACGAGTAGTGCGGAATCAGCCCCAGCATTTT.

The chain joins TRBV10-1 to TRBJ2-1; 9 nucleotides line up with TRBD1. V shed 5 bases and J 7 bases; nucleotides not matched to a gene: 6. Germline CDR1 WNHNN, CDR2 SYGVQD (reference sequence). This CDR3 region has 14 residues. In DNA form, the CDR3 reads TGCGCCAGCAGTAGGGACAGGGTGGGAAATGAGCAGTTCTTC. Translation: CASSRDRVGNEQFF.

The chain couples TRBV28 to TRBJ2-3, with TRBD2 as a possible D gene (7 bases). The CDR3 contains 14 residues. Germline V gene sequence: CDR1 MDHEN, CDR2 SYDVKM. V shed 3 bases and J shed 4 bases, with 11 bases lying between them. In DNA, the CDR3 is TGTGCCAGCAGTTTTGGGGGGGCGGCAGATACGCAGTATTTT. This sequence encodes CASSFGGAADTQYF.

The CDR3, as DNA: TGTGCCAGCAGCTTAGACAGGAACACTGAAGCTTTCTTT. Residues: CASSLDRNTEAFF. The chain combines TRBV7-2 with TRBJ1-1, with unresolved D. Germline CDR1 and CDR2: SGHTA and FQGNSA. Trimming pared 1 base from V and 1 base from J, leaving 4 bases between. The CDR3 consists of 13 residues.

V and J are TRBV4-3 and TRBJ2-5; D gene ambiguous. V lost 0 bases and J 3 bases, leaving 14 bases between the germline ends. This CDR3 has 16 residues. Germline-derived CDR1 and CDR2 are LGHNA and YSLEER. DNA for the CDR3: TGCGCCAGCAGCCAAGATCTTTTTACTGGAAAAGAGACCCAGTACTTC. Translated: CASSQDLFTGKETQYF.

V is TRBV7-3 and J is TRBJ2-3, with D possibly being TRBD2 (5 bases). The germline V gene encodes CDR1 SGHTA and CDR2 FQGTGA. V was trimmed by 3 bases and J by 7 bases, leaving 11 bases between them. This CDR3 is built from 13 residues. The CDR3 loop is CASSLASSHTQYF. The CDR3 DNA is TGTGCCAGCAGCTTGGCTAGCTCTCATACGCAGTATTTT.

This rearrangement joins TRBV30 to TRBJ2-1; 13 bases align to TRBD2. V shed 0 bases, J shed 2 bases, and the junction held 7 bases outside the gene matches. CDR3 length: 18 residues. CDR1 is GTSNPN, CDR2 SVGIG, per germline (reference sequence). CDR3 region: CAWSVTRTSGSAYNEQFF. The CDR3 region has the DNA TGTGCCTGGAGTGTAACCAGGACTAGCGGGAGCGCCTACAATGAGCAGTTCTTC.

The V call is TRBV19, the J call TRBJ1-5, with 7 bases fitting TRBD1. V shed 3 bases and J 7 bases; nucleotides not matched to a gene: 9. Germline V gives CDR1 LNHDA, CDR2 SQIVND (reference sequence). The CDR3 totals 15 residues. CDR3: CASSIPRQGRQPQHF. The CDR3 DNA reads TGTGCCAGTAGTATTCCTCGACAGGGCCGACAGCCCCAGCATTTT. The full variable domain, rest sourced from reference TRBV19 and TRBJ1-5, is DGGITQSPKYLFRKEGQNVTLSCEQNLNHDAMYWYRQDPGQGLRLIYYSQIVNDFQKGDIAEGYSVSREKKESFPLTVTSAQKNPTAFYLCASSIPRQGRQPQHFGDGTRLSIL.

The rearrangement uses TRBV27 and TRBJ1-6; unclear D gene. The CDR3 runs to 14 residues. The V end was cut by 9 bases, the J end by 7 bases, with 16 bases between. CDR1 and CDR2 (germline): MNHEY, SMNVEV (reference sequence). The DNA for the CDR3 is TGTGCCAGTGCCACCCGGCCAGGCAATTCACCCCTCCACTTT. The encoded protein is CASATRPGNSPLHF.

The chain has TRBV6-1 and TRBJ2-7, with TRBD2 identical over 8 bases. The CDR3 has 14 residues. Germline V gives CDR1 MNHNS, CDR2 SASEGT. J was trimmed by 6 bases and V by 2 bases; bases with no gene match: 6. The CDR3 bases are TGTGCCAGCAGTGAACGCGGGGGGCGGATCGAGCAGTACTTC. This translates into CASSERGGRIEQYF.

This clone was seen only a few times. This chain uses TRBV5-4 with TRBJ1-2; D is uncertain. The CDR3 covers 14 residues. Germline CDR1 and CDR2: SGHNT and YYREEE (reference sequence). Trimming pared 3 bases from V and 5 bases from J, leaving 14 bases between. CDR3 nucleotides: TGTGCCAGCAGCTCCCACAGACCCTTGTATGGCTACACCTTC. It translates to CASSSHRPLYGYTF.

The chain employs TRBV30 and TRBJ1-5; D ambiguous. The germline CDR1 and CDR2 sequences are GTSNPN and SVGIG (reference sequence). V was clipped by 2 bases and J by 1 base, with 3 bases between them. This CDR3 spans 12 amino acids. CDR3 residues: CAWSPSNQPQHF. Written as DNA, the CDR3 is TGTGCCTGGAGTCCGAGCAATCAGCCCCAGCATTTT.

V and J are TRBV7-9 and TRBJ2-5; possible D gene TRBD2, 6 bases. CDR1 and CDR2 (germline): SEHNR, FQNEAQ (reference sequence). V was cut by 5 bases and J by 3 bases, with 16 bases left in between. The CDR3 covers 15 residues. The CDR3 spells CASSPGVGGKETQYF. DNA for the CDR3: TGTGCCAGCAGCCCCGGGGTAGGAGGGAAAGAGACCCAGTACTTC.

The genes are TRBV7-2 and TRBJ2-3; D may be TRBD2 (5 bases). V was shortened by 1 base and J by 2 bases, with 13 bases between the two germline ends. From germline, CDR1 is SGHTA and CDR2 FQGNSA. The CDR3 length is 16 residues. This CDR3 reads CASSLDPHRDTDTQYF. DNA of the CDR3: TGTGCCAGCAGCTTAGATCCCCACCGGGACACAGATACGCAGTATTTT.

This chain links TRBV6-6 with TRBJ2-5; D is ambiguous. The tail of the sequence fits TRBJ2-7 better, so the J call may be wrong. There are 11 residues in the CDR3. Per the germline V gene, CDR1 is MNHNY and CDR2 is SVGAGI (reference sequence). CDR3 residues: CASKNSYEQYF. CDR3 nucleotides: TGTGCCAGCAAGAACTCCTACGAGCAGTACTTC.

The rearrangement links TRBV18 to TRBJ1-3; D not certain. The CDR3 covers 14 residues. Germline V lookup: CDR1 KGHSH, CDR2 LQKENI. The V and J ends lost 2 bases and 1 base respectively, with 6 bases between them. The CDR3 reads CASSPTSSGNTIYF. CDR3 bases: TGTGCCAGCTCACCAACCAGTTCTGGAAACACCATATATTTT.

The J gene is TRBJ2-3, the V gene TRBV4-1; 7 bases map to TRBD1. CDR1 MGHRA and CDR2 YSYEKL come from the germline V gene. Trimming took 5 bases from V and 0 from J; bases not matched to a gene: 8. The CDR3 spans 16 residues. CDR3 nucleotides: TGCGCCAGCAGCGAAAGGGGGCCGGGTAGCACAGATACGCAGTATTTT. It translates to CASSERGPGSTDTQYF.

The chain has TRBV6-5 and TRBJ2-7, with 7 nucleotides matching TRBD2. The CDR3 runs 12 residues. CDR1 and CDR2 from the germline V gene are MNHEY and SVGAGI. V dropped 6 bases and J dropped 5; count of bases not matched to a gene: 4. The CDR3 loop is CASSSGRHEQYF. CDR3 coding DNA: TGTGCCAGCAGCTCCGGGAGGCACGAGCAGTACTTC.

V gene TRBV13 combines with J gene TRBJ1-1; 8 nucleotides line up with TRBD1. This CDR3 has 14 residues. Trimming at V came to 5 bases and at J to 1 base, leaving 3 bases not matched to a gene. Looked up from germline, CDR1 is PRHDT and CDR2 is FYEKMQ (reference sequence). The CDR3 coding sequence is TGTGCCAGCAGCGCGGACAGGGCGAACACTGAAGCTTTCTTT. Protein product: CASSADRANTEAFF.

The V and J genes are TRBV5-1 and TRBJ1-1; a weak D match, TRBD1 (6 bases). V lost 0 bases and J 10 bases, leaving 16 bases between the germline ends. Germline loops: CDR1 SGHRS, CDR2 YFSETQ. CDR3 size: 14 residues. In DNA, the CDR3 is TGCGCCAGCAGCTTGGACAGGGCCATATATGGAGCTTTCTTT. Its protein is CASSLDRAIYGAFF. The full variable domain, its missing parts supplied by reference TRBV5-1 and TRBJ1-1, is KAGVTQTPRYLIKTRGQQVTLSCSPISGHRSVSWYQQTPGQGLQFLFEYFSETQRNKGNFPGRFSGRQFSNSRSEMNVSTLELGDSALYLCASSLDRAIYGAFFGQGTRLTVV.

V gene TRBV28 combines with J gene TRBJ2-3, with unresolved D. The length of the CDR3 is 17 residues. Germline values: CDR1 MDHEN, CDR2 SYDVKM. V was clipped by 6 bases and J by 0 bases, with 19 bases between them. The CDR3 here is CASRQTPGQSSTDTQYF. The CDR3 bases are TGTGCCAGCAGGCAGACGCCCGGGCAGTCAAGCACAGATACGCAGTATTTT.

J is TRBJ1-2 and V is TRBV2, with a possible D match to TRBD1 (5 bases). Trimming took 5 bases from V and 4 from J, leaving 14 bases between them. Germline V gene sequence: CDR1 SNHLY, CDR2 FYNNEI. The CDR3 sequence is 14 residues long. The CDR3 loop is CASSQGRGSYGYTF. The DNA of the CDR3 is TGTGCCAGCAGTCAGGGTAGAGGTAGCTATGGCTACACCTTC.

The gene calls are TRBV7-9 and TRBJ2-6; the D is unclear. The CDR3 runs 15 residues. Trimming cost V 5 bases and J 0 bases, with 8 bases left between them. Germline CDR1 is SEHNR and CDR2 is FQNEAQ (reference sequence). The CDR3: CASSPGPSGANVLTF. CDR3 nucleotides: TGTGCCAGCAGCCCGGGCCCCTCTGGGGCCAACGTCCTGACTTTC.

The chain employs TRBV9 and TRBJ2-1; maybe TRBD2 (5 bases). The CDR3 contains 15 residues. V gave up 0 bases and J gave up 8 bases, with 15 bases separating them. CDR1 is SGDLS, CDR2 YYNGEE, per germline. CDR3 nucleotides: TGTGCCAGCAGCGTAGCTCCCCCCGGGATCTATGAGCAGTTCTTC. Translating gives CASSVAPPGIYEQFF.

The chain joins TRBV7-2 to TRBJ1-2, with D tentatively TRBD1 (5 bases). Germline values: CDR1 SGHTA, CDR2 FQGNSA. V lost 5 bases, J lost 2 bases, and 12 bases lay in between. CDR3 size: 14 residues. Here the CDR3 DNA reads TGTGCCAGCAGCCGTGTTAAGGGGAACTATGGCTACACCTTC. Protein product: CASSRVKGNYGYTF. Full variable domain (missing parts from reference TRBV7-2 and TRBJ1-2): GAGVSQSPSNKVTEKGKDVELRCDPISGHTALYWYRQSLGQGLEFLIYFQGNSAPDKSGLPSDRFSAERTGGSVSTLTIQRTQQEDSAVYLCASSRVKGNYGYTFGSGTRLTVV.

The chain couples TRBV4-3 to TRBJ2-7; 10 positions agree with TRBD1. CDR3 size: 16 residues. Germline-derived CDR1 and CDR2 are LGHNA and YSLEER. The junction had 4 bases not matched to a gene; V was cut back by 1 base and J by 1 base. CDR3 sequence: CASSQGQGAGSYEQYF. CDR3 nucleotide sequence: TGCGCCAGCAGCCAAGGACAGGGGGCCGGATCCTACGAGCAGTACTTC.

The V call is TRBV7-2, the J call TRBJ2-1, with TRBD1 as a possible D gene (6 bases). Looked up from germline, CDR1 is SGHTA and CDR2 is FQGNSA. The CDR3 contains 11 residues. Trimming cost V 5 bases and J 9 bases, with 8 bases left between them. The CDR3 sequence: CASSQGSEQFF. CDR3 bases: TGTGCCAGCAGCCAGGGGAGTGAGCAGTTCTTC.